The next 32 T cell receptor beta chains were all read from a single sample in a study of post-analysis software for immune sequencing data (dated by TCRdb to between 2014 and 2017). Points the paper makes about the study in general: Patients showed significantly higher frequencies than controls for a handful of TRBV segments, among them TRBV5-6, TRBV5-1 and TRBV20-1.

The protocol used for the library was PCR. Sequencer: Illumina HiSeq 2500. To reduce PCR and sequencing biases, unique molecular identifiers were incorporated into the TCR beta cDNA libraries. TCRdb reprocessing: public reads trimmed at Q25 with fastp, clones called with MiXCR, in-frame beta chains kept. Identical CDR3 protein sequences are pooled into one entry, listed with their most common genes and DNA. The sample contains roughly 600,000 distinct CDR3 sequences, 44% of them found a single time. The biggest ten clones account for 1.5% to 2% of the sample. For these TCRs, the target antigens are not known. Sequences were obtained from blood. The receptors here all came from a girl under 18 with multiple sclerosis.

This clonotype was seen a few times. CDR3 DNA sequence: TGCGCCAGCAGCGTAACAGGTGCCTACGAGCAGTACTTC. It is translated as CASSVTGAYEQYF. The chain uses TRBV5-1 and TRBJ2-7, with a possible D match to TRBD1 (5 bases). Trimming took 4 bases from V and 2 from J, leaving 10 bases between them. Germline loops: CDR1 SGHRS, CDR2 YFSETQ. The CDR3 has 13 residues. Drawing the rest from reference TRBV5-1 and TRBJ2-7, the complete variable domain is KAGVTQTPRYLIKTRGQQVTLSCSPISGHRSVSWYQQTPGQGLQFLFEYFSETQRNKGNFPGRFSGRQFSNSRSEMNVSTLELGDSALYLCASSVTGAYEQYFGPGTRLTVT.

The chain uses TRBV27 and TRBJ2-7; the D is unclear. CDR3 length: 16 amino acids. Germline V gene lookup returns CDR1 MNHEY and CDR2 SMNVEV (reference sequence). The ends were cut back, 6 bases at V and 2 bases at J, with 20 bases in the middle. The CDR3 is CASSSLGLGLAYEQYF. Written as DNA, the CDR3 is TGTGCCAGCAGCTCACTCGGTTTAGGCCTAGCCTACGAGCAGTACTTC.

The CDR3 sequence: CASSPLAGLSYEQYF. CDR3 DNA sequence: TGTGCCAGCAGTCCTCTAGCGGGGCTCTCCTACGAGCAGTACTTC. The chain joins TRBV12-3 or TRBV12-4 to TRBJ2-7, with 9 bases aligning to TRBD2. V gave up 5 bases and J gave up 0 bases; unmatched junction bases: 5. CDR3 length equals 15 residues.

This clonotype was seen a handful of times. The CDR3 spells CATTPIDRGNQPQHF. CDR3 nucleotides: TGTGCCACAACCCCAATTGACAGGGGGAATCAGCCCCAGCATTTT. The chain is built from TRBV12-3 or TRBV12-4 and TRBJ1-5, with 9 bases lining up with TRBD1. V lost 10 bases and J lost 4; bases outside the gene matches: 11. This CDR3 region has 15 residues.

The V gene is TRBV5-1, the J gene TRBJ2-4; TRBD2 agrees at 7 bases. The DNA end favors TRBJ2-7, so the J call may be wrong. The CDR3 spans 16 residues. Germline assignment: CDR1 SGHRS and CDR2 YFSETQ. The CDR3: CASSLELASVLYEQYF. The CDR3 coding sequence is TGCGCCAGCAGCTTGGAACTAGCGTCTGTGTTATACGAGCAGTACTTC.

There are a few counts of this clonotype. The chain uses TRBV29-1 and TRBJ2-7; D may match TRBD1 or TRBD2 (5 bases each). The CDR3 has 12 residues. Germline lookup yields CDR1 SQVTM and CDR2 ANQGSEA. Between the trimmed V and J ends, which lost 8 bases and 1 base, there was a span of 12 bases. CDR3 sequence: CSIRDGSYEQYF. CDR3 in DNA: TGCAGCATACGGGACGGATCCTACGAGCAGTACTTC.

The V and J genes are TRBV12-3 or TRBV12-4 and TRBJ2-1, with 9 bases matching TRBD2. J was trimmed by 1 base and V by 5 bases; bases with no gene match: 6. CDR3 size: 16 residues. The CDR3: CASSDSGRGSYNEQFF. Written as DNA, the CDR3 is TGTGCCAGCAGTGATAGCGGGAGAGGTTCCTACAATGAGCAGTTCTTC.

This clonotype has at least ten counts. This chain connects TRBV6-2 or TRBV6-3 to TRBJ2-5; TRBD2 agrees at 13 bases. The V segment lost 2 bases and the J segment 4 bases; nucleotides outside the gene matches: 1. This CDR3 is 15 amino acids long. CDR1 and CDR2 from the germline V gene are MNHEY and SVGEGT. CDR3 in DNA: TGTGCCAGCAGTTACACTAGCGGGGGGGCAGAGACCCAGTACTTC. Amino acid sequence: CASSYTSGGAETQYF.

This rearrangement joins TRBV21-1 to TRBJ2-1; TRBD1, the D gene given by the table, was not confirmed from the DNA. TRBV21-1 is a known pseudogene. CDR3 length: 15 amino acids. CDR3 coding DNA: TGTGCCAGCAGCAGCGTCCCTTACTTCTACAATGAGCAGTTCTTC. Its translation: CASSSVPYFYNEQFF.

The rearrangement links TRBV10-3 to TRBJ2-7, with 8 bases that match TRBD2. The V and J ends lost 6 bases and 5 bases, in that order; junction bases with no gene match: 9. Germline CDR1 ENHRY, CDR2 SYGVKD. This CDR3 spans 14 amino acids. The CDR3: CAISTGTRNNEQYF. The CDR3 DNA is TGTGCCATCAGCACCGGGACTAGGAACAACGAGCAGTACTTC.

This sequence joins TRBV18 and TRBJ1-1; D unresolved. The CDR3 sequence is 13 residues long. V lost 3 bases, J lost 1 base, and 6 bases lay in between. Germline assignment: CDR1 KGHSH and CDR2 LQKENI. The CDR3 loop is CASSPSSNTEAFF. The CDR3 DNA reads TGTGCCAGCTCACCGAGTTCGAACACTGAAGCTTTCTTT.

The chain is built from TRBV19 and TRBJ1-5; D gene unclear. Germline assignment: CDR1 LNHDA and CDR2 SQIVND (reference sequence). The CDR3 has 14 residues. V lost 4 bases, J lost 0 bases, and 7 bases lay in between. CDR3 nucleotide sequence: TGTGCCAGTAGTAAACAGCTTAGCAATCAGCCCCAGCATTTT. Protein product: CASSKQLSNQPQHF. Complete variable domain (other parts from reference TRBV19 and TRBJ1-5): DGGITQSPKYLFRKEGQNVTLSCEQNLNHDAMYWYRQDPGQGLRLIYYSQIVNDFQKGDIAEGYSVSREKKESFPLTVTSAQKNPTAFYLCASSKQLSNQPQHFGDGTRLSIL.

This sequence joins TRBV10-3 and TRBJ1-1, with D uncertain. The germline V gene encodes CDR1 ENHRY and CDR2 SYGVKD. CDR3 length: 15 residues. V was pared by 2 bases and J by 0 bases, with 10 bases between. The CDR3 sequence is CAISESVHMNTEAFF. Here the CDR3 DNA reads TGTGCCATCAGTGAGAGTGTTCACATGAACACTGAAGCTTTCTTT.

This clonotype has a handful of counts. The gene calls are TRBV20-1 and TRBJ2-3, with TRBD2 as a possible D gene (6 bases). The V gene's germline CDR1 is DFQATT and CDR2 SNEGSKA (reference sequence). V lost 2 bases and J 2 bases, leaving 11 bases between the germline ends. The CDR3 has 14 residues. The CDR3, as DNA: TGCAGTGCTAGAACGGGAGACGCCACAGATACGCAGTATTTT. It translates to CSARTGDATDTQYF.

The chain combines TRBV5-1 with TRBJ2-7; tentatively, D is TRBD1 (6 bases). This CDR3 comprises 15 residues. Trimming cost V 0 bases and J 2 bases, with 12 bases left between them. Germline V lookup: CDR1 SGHRS, CDR2 YFSETQ. The CDR3 is CASSLVVGAPYEQYF. The CDR3 DNA reads as TGCGCCAGCAGCTTGGTCGTGGGGGCCCCCTACGAGCAGTACTTC.

This chain joins TRBV6-1 and TRBJ2-1; perhaps TRBD2 as D (6 bases). The CDR3 totals 14 residues. The V end lost 2 bases, the J end lost 7 bases, and 12 bases lay between the germline ends. Germline V gene sequence: CDR1 MNHNS, CDR2 SASEGT. As DNA, the CDR3 is TGTGCCAGCAGTGAACCCGGGAGCAGGAATGAGCAGTTCTTC. Residues: CASSEPGSRNEQFF.

Concerning this clonotype: The final CDR3 position lacks the conserved phenylalanine or tryptophan, pointing to a likely read error. The chain has TRBV12-3 or TRBV12-4 and TRBJ2-3, with 8 bases fitting TRBD2. The J segment lost 2 bases and the V segment lost 4 bases, leaving 8 bases of the junction unmatched. This CDR3 spans 16 amino acids. CDR3 coding DNA: TGTGCCAGCAGTTCCGGCCTCGGGAGGGTCACAGATACGCAGTATTTA. Translating it yields CASSSGLGRVTDTQYL.

Only a few counts were recorded for this clonotype. The chain carries TRBV10-3 and TRBJ1-5; no clear D gene. The CDR3 is made up of 16 amino acids. Germline values: CDR1 ENHRY, CDR2 SYGVKD. Deletions cut 7 bases from V and 0 bases from J, with 16 bases between. Here the CDR3 DNA reads TGTGCCATCACAGGATCGGGTATTTATAGCAATCAGCCCCAGCATTTT. Encoded protein: CAITGSGIYSNQPQHF.

The chain couples TRBV6-1 to TRBJ1-2, with 8 positions matching TRBD1. The V and J ends lost 4 bases and 0 bases, in that order; junction bases with no gene match: 4. The CDR3 contains 15 residues. The germline V gene has CDR1 MNHNS and CDR2 SASEGT. The CDR3 reads CASSAGQGANYGYTF. The CDR3 DNA reads TGTGCCAGCAGTGCAGGACAGGGCGCTAACTATGGCTACACCTTC.

The count of this clonotype is one. This rearrangement joins TRBV5-1 to TRBJ1-1, with 10 bases that match TRBD1. The V gene's germline CDR1 is SGHRS and CDR2 YFSETQ. This CDR3 region has 15 residues. The ends lost 5 bases at V and 3 bases at J; junction bases unmatched: 7. CDR3 sequence reads: CASSGTGDWYTEAFF. Written as DNA, the CDR3 is TGCGCCAGCAGTGGGACAGGGGATTGGTACACTGAAGCTTTCTTT. The full variable domain, in which reference TRBV5-1 and TRBJ1-1 provide the parts outside the CDR3, is KAGVTQTPRYLIKTRGQQVTLSCSPISGHRSVSWYQQTPGQGLQFLFEYFSETQRNKGNFPGRFSGRQFSNSRSEMNVSTLELGDSALYLCASSGTGDWYTEAFFGQGTRLTVV.

Ten or more counts support this clonotype. The chain uses TRBV4-1 and TRBJ2-5; D may be TRBD2 (6 bases). The CDR3 covers 16 residues. The germline V and J ends were trimmed by 1 base and 2 bases, with 14 bases remaining between them. Germline V CDR1 and CDR2: MGHRA, YSYEKL. The CDR3, as DNA: TGCGCCAGCAGCCAAGGCCCGACTAGACAGCAAGAGACCCAGTACTTC. This translates into CASSQGPTRQQETQYF.

This clonotype was counted only a few times. The chain employs TRBV5-1 and TRBJ2-7, with 8 bases identical to TRBD2. J lost 4 bases, V lost 4 bases, and 10 bases had no gene match. Germline CDR1 reads SGHRS; CDR2 reads YFSETQ. This CDR3 region has 15 residues. As DNA, the CDR3 is TGCGCCAGCAGCCTTCGGCGGGAGGATCGGTACGAGCAGTACTTC. It yields the protein CASSLRREDRYEQYF. The full variable domain, in which reference TRBV5-1 and TRBJ2-7 provide the parts outside the CDR3, is KAGVTQTPRYLIKTRGQQVTLSCSPISGHRSVSWYQQTPGQGLQFLFEYFSETQRNKGNFPGRFSGRQFSNSRSEMNVSTLELGDSALYLCASSLRREDRYEQYFGPGTRLTVT.

This chain uses TRBV6-2 or TRBV6-3 with TRBJ2-7; 8 nucleotides line up with TRBD1. The CDR3 has 14 residues. V was pared by 6 bases and J by 2 bases, with 6 bases of the junction left unmatched. Germline CDR1 reads MNHEY; CDR2 reads SVGEGT. The CDR3 protein is CASRWTGSPYEQYF. The CDR3 DNA follows: TGTGCCAGCAGGTGGACAGGGAGTCCCTACGAGCAGTACTTC.

This clonotype came up a few times. This chain joins TRBV12-3 or TRBV12-4 and TRBJ2-7, with D unresolved. The CDR3 length is 14 residues. V was cut by 1 base and J by 0 bases, with 7 bases left in between. The CDR3 here is CASSLEQNSYEQYF. In DNA form, the CDR3 reads TGTGCCAGCAGTTTAGAACAGAACTCCTACGAGCAGTACTTC.

This clonotype was seen a handful of times. This chain connects TRBV12-3 or TRBV12-4 to TRBJ2-5, with 9 bases matching TRBD1. The end of the DNA is better explained by TRBJ2-7, so the J call may be wrong. This CDR3 comprises 17 residues. The CDR3 loop is CASSLFSPDRGAYEQYF. In DNA form, the CDR3 reads TGTGCCAGCAGTTTATTCTCACCAGACAGGGGGGCCTACGAGCAGTACTTC.

This clonotype was observed a few times. This chain links TRBV7-3 with TRBJ1-6; 9 nucleotides match TRBD1. V trimming: 5 bases; J trimming: 10 bases; junction bases outside the gene matches: 6. There are 14 residues in the CDR3. Germline V gene data show CDR1 as SGHTA and CDR2 as FQGTGA. The CDR3 region is CASSQGQGGSPLHF. The CDR3 DNA follows: TGTGCCAGCAGCCAGGGACAGGGAGGCTCACCCCTCCACTTT.

This clonotype was detected a few times. The chain carries TRBV7-9 and TRBJ1-2; 8 bases align to TRBD1. The CDR3 has 16 amino acids. Germline V gene data show CDR1 as SEHNR and CDR2 as FQNEAQ (reference sequence). V lost 6 bases and J lost 5; bases outside the gene matches: 14. The CDR3 DNA follows: TGTGCCAGCAGTCAACAAGCCGGGACAGGCCTTTATGGCTACACCTTC. Translated: CASSQQAGTGLYGYTF.

A few counts support this clonotype. V usage is TRBV4-1 and J usage is TRBJ2-5, with 7 bases matching TRBD1. The DNA end is a closer match to TRBJ2-7, so the J assignment may be wrong. Germline V gene data show CDR1 as MGHRA and CDR2 as YSYEKL. This CDR3 is built from 15 residues. The CDR3, as DNA: TGCGCCAGCAGTCGCCTAGAGGGACAGTCCGACGAGCAGTACTTC. It specifies CASSRLEGQSDEQYF.

The chain carries TRBV11-2 and TRBJ2-4; D gene uncertain. The last part of the DNA fits TRBJ2-5 better; the J call may be wrong. This CDR3 is 15 amino acids long. Germline CDR1 is SGHAT and CDR2 is FQNNGV. The CDR3 DNA follows: TGTGCCAGCAGCTATGGGTTAGAGCCGCAAGAGACCCAGTACTTC. Protein: CASSYGLEPQETQYF.

In the case of this clonotype: An end of the junction differs from the germline gene, which may be a read error. The chain recombines TRBV24-1 with TRBJ2-7; TRBD1 matches 8 bases. The CDR3 consists of 12 residues. Per the germline V gene, CDR1 is KGHDR and CDR2 is SFDVKD. This CDR3 is CATSGYTGGRTF. The CDR3 region has the DNA TGTGCCACCAGTGGCTATACAGGGGGTCGCACCTTC.

The V and J genes are TRBV5-1 and TRBJ2-1, with D perhaps TRBD1 (6 bases). This CDR3 has 14 amino acids. Germline assignment: CDR1 SGHRS and CDR2 YFSETQ. V was clipped by 4 bases and J by 8 bases, with 16 bases between them. CDR3 bases: TGCGCCAGCAGCCCCTCCGGGACATCCTATGAGCAGTTCTTC. This sequence encodes CASSPSGTSYEQFF.

This clonotype was observed many times. The V and J genes are TRBV12-3 or TRBV12-4 and TRBJ2-7; TRBD2 is a possible D gene (6 bases). Trimming stripped 1 base from V and 1 base from J, with 11 bases between. The CDR3 spans 15 residues. CDR3 DNA: TGTGCCAGCAGTTTAGGGGGGACTGGATCCTACGAGCAGTACTTC. Protein sequence: CASSLGGTGSYEQYF.